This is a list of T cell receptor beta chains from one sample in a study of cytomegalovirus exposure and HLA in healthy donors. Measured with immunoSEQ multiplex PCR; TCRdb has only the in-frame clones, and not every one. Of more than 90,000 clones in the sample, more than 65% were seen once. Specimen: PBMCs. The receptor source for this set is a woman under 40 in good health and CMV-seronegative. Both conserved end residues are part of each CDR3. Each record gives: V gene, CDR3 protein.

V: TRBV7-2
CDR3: CASSFPHGGPYEQYF

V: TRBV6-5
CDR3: CASSPNSGANVLTF

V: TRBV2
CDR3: CASSVQTWGYTF

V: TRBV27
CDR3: CASSLQGFGEKLFF

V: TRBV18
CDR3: CASSPGTVQDEQYF

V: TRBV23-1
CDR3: CASSKRQNTEAFF

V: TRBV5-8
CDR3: CASRIPQGVLSYEQYF

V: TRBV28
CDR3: CASISGQGGPEAFF

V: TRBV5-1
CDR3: CASSLGTANTEAFF

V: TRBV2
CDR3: CASRDGGQPQHF

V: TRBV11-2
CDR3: CASSPVGLAGDTGELFF

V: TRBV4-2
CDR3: CASSQDWLAESSYEQYF

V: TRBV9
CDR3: CASSVDLGSYGYTF

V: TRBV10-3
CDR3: CAIRLQRLAGPGELFF

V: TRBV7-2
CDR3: CASSPAGTDNYGYTF

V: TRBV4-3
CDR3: CASSQDYGRDQPQHF

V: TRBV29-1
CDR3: CSVEGGERNTIYF

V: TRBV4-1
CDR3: CASSQGLDHEQYF

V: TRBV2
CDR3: CASSDHRGSGNTIYF

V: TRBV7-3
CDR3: CASSLIQGARYEQFF

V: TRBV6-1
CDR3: CASSPRLREAFF

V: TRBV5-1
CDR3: CASETGGGTEAFF

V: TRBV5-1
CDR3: CASSVTGNTEAFF

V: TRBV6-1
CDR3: CASSERGRSYEAFF

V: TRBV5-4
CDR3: CASKGQGKTEAFF

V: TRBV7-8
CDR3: CASSPGQGYGYTF

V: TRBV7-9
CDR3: CASSRDRGSHEQYF

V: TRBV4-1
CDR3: CASSQDSGRDNEQFF

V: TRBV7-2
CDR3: CAGEREYGYTF

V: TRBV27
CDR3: CASSPDRSNQPQHF

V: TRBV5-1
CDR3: CASSFLGTGGSETQYF

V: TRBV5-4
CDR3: CASSWGTATDTQYF

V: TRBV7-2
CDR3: CASSHRGAETQYF

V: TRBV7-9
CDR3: CASTPDKGVSNTGELFF

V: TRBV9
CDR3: CASSTRLTSTDTQYF

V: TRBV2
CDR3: CAGKDREVHGYTF

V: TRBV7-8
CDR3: CASSPRIAGGQETQYF

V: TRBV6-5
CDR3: CASSLVRRDTEAFF

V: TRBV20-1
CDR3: CSAPERTEAFF

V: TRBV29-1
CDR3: CSVGTGGETQYF

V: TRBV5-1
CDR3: CASSWGGPDQFF

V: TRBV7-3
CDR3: CASSLRGGGPPTDTQYF

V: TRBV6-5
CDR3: CASSYRTGDSPLHF

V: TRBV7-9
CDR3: CASRSQGMNTEAFF

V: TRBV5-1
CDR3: CASSLLGPNTEAFF

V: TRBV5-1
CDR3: CASSLAGEMDYNEQFF

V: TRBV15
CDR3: CATSRDRHRSSYGYTF

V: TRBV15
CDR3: CATSRETGGYGYTF

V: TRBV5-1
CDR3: CASSPGDGNTEAFF

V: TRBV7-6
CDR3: CASSETSGSYFTDTQYF

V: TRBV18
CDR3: CATKQGSFYEQYF

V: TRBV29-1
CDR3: CSVDTGGSDNEQFF

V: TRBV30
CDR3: CAWSQDPEDRDLAGNTIYF

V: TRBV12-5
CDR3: CASGLVQGEAYEQYF

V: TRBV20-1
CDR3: CSATPSGEQFF